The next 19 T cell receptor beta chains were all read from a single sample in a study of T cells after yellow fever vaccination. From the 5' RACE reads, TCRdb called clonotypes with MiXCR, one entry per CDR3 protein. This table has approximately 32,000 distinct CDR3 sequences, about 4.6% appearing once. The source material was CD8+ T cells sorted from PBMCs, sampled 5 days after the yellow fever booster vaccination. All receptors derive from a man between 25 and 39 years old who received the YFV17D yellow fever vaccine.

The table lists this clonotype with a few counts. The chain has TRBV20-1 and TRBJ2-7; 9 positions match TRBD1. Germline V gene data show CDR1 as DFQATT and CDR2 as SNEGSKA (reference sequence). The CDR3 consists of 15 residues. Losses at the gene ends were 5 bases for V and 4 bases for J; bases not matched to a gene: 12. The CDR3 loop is CSACPRDRDFYEQYF. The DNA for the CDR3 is TGCAGTGCTTGCCCCCGGGACAGGGATTTTTACGAGCAGTACTTC.

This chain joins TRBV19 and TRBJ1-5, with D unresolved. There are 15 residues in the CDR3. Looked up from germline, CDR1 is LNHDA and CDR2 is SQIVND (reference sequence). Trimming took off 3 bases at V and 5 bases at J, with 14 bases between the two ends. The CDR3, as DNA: TGTGCCAGTAGTATGGGCGCCAGTGTGGATCAGCCCCAGCATTTT. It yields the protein CASSMGASVDQPQHF.

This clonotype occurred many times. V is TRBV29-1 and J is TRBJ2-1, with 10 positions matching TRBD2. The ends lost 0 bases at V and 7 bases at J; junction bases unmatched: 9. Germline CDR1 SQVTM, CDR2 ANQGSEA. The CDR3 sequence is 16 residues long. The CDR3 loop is CSVEDLKAGGQNEQFF. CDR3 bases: TGCAGCGTTGAAGATCTTAAAGCGGGAGGGCAAAATGAGCAGTTCTTC.

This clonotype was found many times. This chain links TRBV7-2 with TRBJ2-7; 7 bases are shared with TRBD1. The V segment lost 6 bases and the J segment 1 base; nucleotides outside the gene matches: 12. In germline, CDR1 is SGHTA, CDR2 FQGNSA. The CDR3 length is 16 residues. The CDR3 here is CASRYYSGTESYEQYF. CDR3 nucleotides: TGTGCCAGCAGGTATTACTCCGGGACAGAGTCCTACGAGCAGTACTTC. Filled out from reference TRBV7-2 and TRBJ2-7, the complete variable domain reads GAGVSQSPSNKVTEKGKDVELRCDPISGHTALYWYRQSLGQGLEFLIYFQGNSAPDKSGLPSDRFSAERTGGSVSTLTIQRTQQEDSAVYLCASRYYSGTESYEQYFGPGTRLTVT.

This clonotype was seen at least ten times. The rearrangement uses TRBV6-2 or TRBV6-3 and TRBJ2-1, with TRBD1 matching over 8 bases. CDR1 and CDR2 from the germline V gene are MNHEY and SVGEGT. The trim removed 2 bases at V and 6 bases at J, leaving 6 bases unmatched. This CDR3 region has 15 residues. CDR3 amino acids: CASSYGQGAPNEQFF. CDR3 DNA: TGTGCCAGCAGTTACGGGCAGGGGGCCCCCAATGAGCAGTTCTTC.

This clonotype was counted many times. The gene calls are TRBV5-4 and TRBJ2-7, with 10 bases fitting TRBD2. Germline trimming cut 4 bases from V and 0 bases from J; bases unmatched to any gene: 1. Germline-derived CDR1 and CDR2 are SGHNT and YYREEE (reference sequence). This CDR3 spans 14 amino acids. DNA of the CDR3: TGTGCCAGCAGCGTAGCGGGAGGCTCCTACGAGCAGTACTTC. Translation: CASSVAGGSYEQYF.

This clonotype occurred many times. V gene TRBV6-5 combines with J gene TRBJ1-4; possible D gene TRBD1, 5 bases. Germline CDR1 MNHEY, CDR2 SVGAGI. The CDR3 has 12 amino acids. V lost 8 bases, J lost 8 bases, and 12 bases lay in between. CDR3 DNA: TGTGCCAGCGGGCAGGGAGCAGAAAAACTGTTTTTT. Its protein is CASGQGAEKLFF.

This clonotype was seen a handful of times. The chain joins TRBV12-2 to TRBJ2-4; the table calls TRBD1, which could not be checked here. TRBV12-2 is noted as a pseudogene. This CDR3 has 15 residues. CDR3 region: CASMMGERAKNIQYF. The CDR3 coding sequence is TGTGCAAGTATGATGGGCGAAAGAGCCAAAAACATTCAGTACTTC.

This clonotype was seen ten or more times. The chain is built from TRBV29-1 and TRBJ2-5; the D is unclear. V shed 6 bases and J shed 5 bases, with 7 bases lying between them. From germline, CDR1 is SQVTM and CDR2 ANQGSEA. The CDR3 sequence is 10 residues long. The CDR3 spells CSVQMETQYF. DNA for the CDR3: TGCAGCGTACAGATGGAGACCCAGTACTTC.

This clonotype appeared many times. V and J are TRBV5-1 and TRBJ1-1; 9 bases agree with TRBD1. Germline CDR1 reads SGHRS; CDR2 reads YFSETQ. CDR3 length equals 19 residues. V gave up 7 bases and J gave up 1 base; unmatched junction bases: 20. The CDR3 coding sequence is TGCGCCAGCGGGACAGGGTTCGAGTTAATGCAAGGACCGAACACTGAAGCTTTCTTT. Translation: CASGTGFELMQGPNTEAFF.

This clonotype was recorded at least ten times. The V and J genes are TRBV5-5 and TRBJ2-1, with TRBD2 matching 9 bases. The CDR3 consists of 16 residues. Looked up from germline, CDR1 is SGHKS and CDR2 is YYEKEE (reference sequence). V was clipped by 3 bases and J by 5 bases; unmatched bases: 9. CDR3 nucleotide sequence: TGTGCCAGCAGCTGGACAGTAGCGGGGGTGGACAATGAGCAGTTCTTC. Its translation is CASSWTVAGVDNEQFF.

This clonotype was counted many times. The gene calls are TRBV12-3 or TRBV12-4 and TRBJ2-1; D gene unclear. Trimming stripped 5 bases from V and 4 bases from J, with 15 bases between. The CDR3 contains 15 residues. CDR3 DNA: TGTGCCAGCAGTCTCAATCCGGCGGAGTACAATGAGCAGTTCTTC. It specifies CASSLNPAEYNEQFF.

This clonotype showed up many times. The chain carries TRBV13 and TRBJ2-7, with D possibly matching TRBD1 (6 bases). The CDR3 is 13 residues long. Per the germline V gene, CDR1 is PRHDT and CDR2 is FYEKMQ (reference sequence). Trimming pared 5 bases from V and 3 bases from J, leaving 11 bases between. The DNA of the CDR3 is TGTGCCAGCAGCGAACAGGGCCTCTACGAGCAGTACTTC. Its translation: CASSEQGLYEQYF.

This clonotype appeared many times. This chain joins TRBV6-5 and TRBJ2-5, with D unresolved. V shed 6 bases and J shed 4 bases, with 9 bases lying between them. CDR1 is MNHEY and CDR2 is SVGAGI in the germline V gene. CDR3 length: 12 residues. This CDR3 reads CASRKEGETQYF. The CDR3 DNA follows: TGTGCCAGCAGGAAGGAAGGAGAGACCCAGTACTTC.

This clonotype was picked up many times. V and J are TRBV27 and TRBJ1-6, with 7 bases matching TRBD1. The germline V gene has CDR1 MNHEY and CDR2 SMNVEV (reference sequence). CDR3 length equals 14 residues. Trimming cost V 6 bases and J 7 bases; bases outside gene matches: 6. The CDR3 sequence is CASRPGTENSPLHF. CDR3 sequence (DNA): TGTGCCAGCAGACCGGGGACAGAGAATTCACCCCTCCACTTT.

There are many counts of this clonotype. The CDR3 here is CASSPAGSTDTQYF. The CDR3 bases are TGTGCCAGCAGCCCCGCCGGTAGCACAGATACGCAGTATTTT. The chain combines TRBV9 with TRBJ2-3; D is unclear. Deletions cut 4 bases from V and 0 bases from J, with 9 bases between. Germline CDR1 SGDLS, CDR2 YYNGEE. The CDR3 extends over 14 amino acids.

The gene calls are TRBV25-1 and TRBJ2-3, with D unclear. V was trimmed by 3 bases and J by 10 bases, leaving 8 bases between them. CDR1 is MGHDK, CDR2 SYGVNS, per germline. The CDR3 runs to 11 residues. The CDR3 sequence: CASSELVAQYF. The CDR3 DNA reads TGTGCCAGCAGTGAGTTAGTAGCGCAGTATTTT.

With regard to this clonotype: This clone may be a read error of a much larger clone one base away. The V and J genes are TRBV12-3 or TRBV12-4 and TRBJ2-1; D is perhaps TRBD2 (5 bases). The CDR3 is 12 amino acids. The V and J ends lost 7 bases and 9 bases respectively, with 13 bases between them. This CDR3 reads CASTGMRGEQFF. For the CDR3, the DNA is TGTGCCAGCACGGGGATGAGAGGTGAGCAGTTCTTC.

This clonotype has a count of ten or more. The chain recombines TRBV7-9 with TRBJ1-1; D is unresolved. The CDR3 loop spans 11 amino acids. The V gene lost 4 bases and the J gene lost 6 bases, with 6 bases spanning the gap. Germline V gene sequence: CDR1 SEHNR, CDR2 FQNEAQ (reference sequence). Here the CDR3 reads CASSSQPEAFF. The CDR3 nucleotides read TGTGCCAGCAGCTCCCAGCCTGAAGCTTTCTTT.